The entry below gives a single T cell receptor beta chain sequence along with its context. The antigen is unknown. The sample originates from a study of CD8+CD57+ T cells in acquired aplastic anemia. Study details: Approximately 11 million reads were obtained on average for healthy donor CD4+ cells.

There are 15 residues in the CDR3. Germline CDR1 and CDR2: DFQATT and SNEGSKA (reference sequence). V gave up 2 bases and J gave up 3 bases; unmatched junction bases: 4. Broader study findings: Patients and controls turned out to have roughly 29 CD8+ CDR3 sequences in common.

TCR beta VDJ and CDR3 profiles were obtained from a genomic DNA template. From the reads, TCRdb called clonotypes with MiXCR, one entry per CDR3 protein. The table lists 35,000 to 40,000 distinct CDR3 sequences, roughly 77% of them singletons. This receptor was taken from a human donor in good health, serving as a control. The sequencing sample was made of sorted CD4+, CD8+, or CD8+CD57+ T cells (not recorded which) from PBMCs. The chain is built from TRBV20-1 and TRBJ2-5, with TRBD2 matching 12 bases. The CDR3 DNA is TGCAGTGCTAGACCACGGACTAGCGGGAAAGAGACCCAGTACTTC. Translation: CSARPRTSGKETQYF.